These 25 T cell receptor beta chains share one sample of origin, sequenced in a study of blood T cells in healthy people across ages. A sample-barcoded 5' primer and a J-beta primer mix were used in a second PCR of roughly 7 to 12 cycles. TCRdb redid the calling of the 5' RACE reads with MiXCR, one entry per CDR3 protein. In the table there are hundreds of thousands of distinct CDR3 sequences, roughly 26% of which are singletons. The sequenced material came from blood. The receptors derive from a woman of 80 years or more in good health.

V gene TRBV20-1 combines with J gene TRBJ2-7; 9 nucleotides match TRBD1. CDR3 length: 15 residues. The J segment lost 2 bases and the V segment lost 6 bases, leaving 11 bases of the junction unmatched. The germline gives CDR1 DFQATT, CDR2 SNEGSKA (reference sequence). The DNA for the CDR3 is TGCAGTGCGAGCTCCATGGGGACAGGGCCCTACGAGCAGTACTTC. It is translated as CSASSMGTGPYEQYF.

This clonotype was counted at least ten times. The chain employs TRBV11-3 and TRBJ2-1; tentative D call: TRBD2 (5 bases). V was trimmed by 1 base and J by 8 bases, leaving 15 bases between them. Per the germline V gene, CDR1 is SGHNT and CDR2 is YENEEA. The CDR3 spans 15 residues. For the CDR3, the DNA is TGTGCCAGCAGCTTAGCTGGACTCACAGCAGATGAGCAGTTCTTC. Protein product: CASSLAGLTADEQFF.

This clonotype appeared many times. Here the CDR3 DNA reads TGTGCCAGCAGAACGACAGGGGCTAACTATGGCTACACCTTC. This codes for CASRTTGANYGYTF. The rearrangement joins TRBV6-2 or TRBV6-3 to TRBJ1-2, with 8 bases that match TRBD1. Germline V CDR1 and CDR2: MNHEY, SVGEGT. The CDR3 runs to 14 residues. V lost 6 bases and J lost 0; bases outside the gene matches: 3.

This clonotype was observed at least ten times. The V call is TRBV6-6, the J call TRBJ1-5; D perhaps matches TRBD1 (6 bases). The CDR3 sequence is 12 residues long. Trimming left V 2 bases short and J 11 bases short, with 10 bases between. CDR1 is MNHNY and CDR2 is SVGAGI in the germline V gene (reference sequence). CDR3 in amino acids: CASSYLQGAQHF. Here the CDR3 DNA reads TGTGCCAGCAGTTACCTACAGGGTGCCCAGCATTTT.

At least ten counts were recorded for this clonotype. The rearrangement joins TRBV27 to TRBJ2-3; TRBD2 might be the D (5 bases). The CDR3 runs 14 residues. Germline V gene sequence: CDR1 MNHEY, CDR2 SMNVEV (reference sequence). Trimming took 5 bases from V and 2 from J, leaving 11 bases between them. The CDR3 nucleotides read TGTGCCAGCAGTACAAGCGGTTCCACAGATACGCAGTATTTT. Translated: CASSTSGSTDTQYF.

This clonotype was found once. This may arise from a read error, as a much more abundant clone is one base away. V and J are TRBV2 and TRBJ2-3; weak D call: TRBD2 (6 bases). Germline V gives CDR1 SNHLY, CDR2 FYNNEI. Trimming took off 6 bases at V and 4 bases at J, with 14 bases between the two ends. CDR3 length: 14 amino acids. CDR3 sequence: CASREGPLADTQYF. The CDR3 nucleotides read TGTGCCAGCAGGGAGGGGCCCTTGGCAGATACGCAGTATTTT.

The rearrangement links TRBV7-9 to TRBJ2-7, with D tentatively TRBD2 (6 bases). The V and J ends lost 5 bases and 3 bases respectively, with 23 bases between them. This CDR3 spans 17 amino acids. Per germline, CDR1 SEHNR and CDR2 FQNEAQ (reference sequence). CDR3 residues: CASSLLGVRERNYEQYF. CDR3 DNA sequence: TGTGCCAGCAGCCTACTGGGTGTGCGGGAAAGAAACTACGAGCAGTACTTC. Filled out from reference TRBV7-9 and TRBJ2-7, the complete variable domain reads DTGVSQNPRHKITKRGQNVTFRCDPISEHNRLYWYRQTLGQGPEFLTYFQNEAQLEKSRLLSDRFSAERPKGSFSTLEIQRTEQGDSAMYLCASSLLGVRERNYEQYFGPGTRLTVT.

This clonotype was counted only a few times. The J gene is TRBJ1-1, the V gene TRBV20-1; D ambiguous. The germline gives CDR1 DFQATT, CDR2 SNEGSKA (reference sequence). The CDR3 spans 16 residues. Trimming shortened V by 3 bases and J by 3 bases, and 20 bases separated the two germline ends. In DNA, the CDR3 is TGCAGTGCTAGTTCGCCCGGGTGGCGGGGATACACTGAAGCTTTCTTT. This codes for CSASSPGWRGYTEAFF.

This clonotype was counted many times. The V gene is TRBV18, the J gene TRBJ1-2, with D maybe TRBD1 (6 bases). CDR1 KGHSH and CDR2 LQKENI come from the germline V gene. The CDR3 sequence is 13 residues long. V shed 1 base and J shed 8 bases, with 11 bases lying between them. The CDR3 is CASSPHPGEGYTF. DNA for the CDR3: TGTGCCAGCTCACCACACCCAGGGGAAGGCTACACCTTC.

This rearrangement joins TRBV20-1 to TRBJ1-1; possible D gene TRBD1, 6 bases. The CDR3 has 15 amino acids. Germline V gene data show CDR1 as DFQATT and CDR2 as SNEGSKA (reference sequence). Trimming removed 2 bases at V and 3 bases at J, with 16 bases between. CDR3 sequence reads: CSARNWSGEYTEAFF. As DNA, the CDR3 is TGCAGTGCTAGAAATTGGTCAGGGGAATACACTGAAGCTTTCTTT.

The chain is built from TRBV7-9 and TRBJ1-1; 8 bases fit TRBD1. The CDR3 spans 16 residues. Germline V gives CDR1 SEHNR, CDR2 FQNEAQ (reference sequence). J was trimmed by 1 base and V by 4 bases; bases with no gene match: 8. CDR3 DNA: TGTGCCAGCAGCTACAAATCCGGGACAGGGAACACTGAAGCTTTCTTT. Translating it yields CASSYKSGTGNTEAFF.

The chain employs TRBV4-2 and TRBJ2-1; 7 bases align to TRBD1. The length of the CDR3 is 16 residues. The V and J ends lost 4 bases and 0 bases, in that order; junction bases with no gene match: 6. The germline V gene encodes CDR1 LGHNA and CDR2 YNFKEQ. This CDR3 reads CASSPLGDSSYNEQFF. In nucleotides, the CDR3 is TGTGCCAGCAGCCCGCTTGGGGACAGCTCCTACAATGAGCAGTTCTTC.

The V gene is TRBV20-1, the J gene TRBJ1-5, with TRBD1 identical over 7 bases. Germline CDR1 reads DFQATT; CDR2 reads SNEGSKA (reference sequence). This CDR3 has 14 residues. The trim removed 3 bases at V and 6 bases at J, leaving 8 bases unmatched. CDR3 DNA: TGCAGTGCTAGCCCTTTGACAGGGATTCAGCCCCAGCATTTT. Amino acid sequence: CSASPLTGIQPQHF.

This clonotype has ten or more counts. V usage is TRBV18 and J usage is TRBJ2-1, with D possibly TRBD1 on 6 matching bases. The germline CDR1 and CDR2 sequences are KGHSH and LQKENI. This CDR3 has 16 amino acids. The V gene lost 0 bases and the J gene lost 6 bases, with 15 bases spanning the gap. The CDR3, as DNA: TGTGCCAGCTCACCACCGGGGGCATCCCGGGCCAATGAGCAGTTCTTC. Amino acid sequence: CASSPPGASRANEQFF.

This clonotype came up many times. CDR3 coding DNA: TGTGCCAGCAGCTCGGACTGGAGTGGCTACACCTTC. Translation: CASSSDWSGYTF. The rearrangement uses TRBV7-2 and TRBJ1-2; D uncertain. Trimming removed 4 bases at V and 7 bases at J, with 10 bases between. Germline V CDR1 and CDR2: SGHTA, FQGNSA. The CDR3 totals 12 residues.

As for this clonotype: A read error may explain this, as a much larger clone is one base away. The chain combines TRBV2 with TRBJ2-4; possible D gene TRBD2, 6 bases. The J call is doubtful: the DNA matches TRBJ2-5 better. The CDR3 extends over 14 amino acids. Germline loops: CDR1 SNHLY, CDR2 FYNNEI. CDR3 bases: TGTGCCAGCACTCCTATCGCCGGGAGAGAGACCCAGTACTTC. Its translation is CASTPIAGRETQYF.

The V call is TRBV7-2, the J call TRBJ2-1, with TRBD2 identical over 13 bases. Trimming took 3 bases from V and 5 from J; bases not matched to a gene: 7. The germline CDR1 and CDR2 sequences are SGHTA and FQGNSA. The CDR3 covers 17 residues. The CDR3 region has the DNA TGTGCCAGCAGCTTTCGACTAGCGGGGGGACACAACAATGAGCAGTTCTTC. This codes for CASSFRLAGGHNNEQFF.

Regarding this clonotype: Given a much more abundant clone one base away, this may be a read error. V gene TRBV11-2 combines with J gene TRBJ2-7; 7 nucleotides match TRBD1. This CDR3 region has 15 residues. Germline CDR1 SGHAT, CDR2 FQNNGV. After removal of 3 bases from V and 7 bases from J, the junction contained 12 bases not matched to a gene. The chain's CDR3 is CASSFPRGIYNEQYF. For the CDR3, the DNA is TGTGCCAGCAGCTTCCCCAGGGGGATTTACAATGAGCAGTACTTC.

The table lists this clonotype with many counts. CDR3 sequence reads: CASSSRDPAETQYF. The CDR3 DNA reads TGTGCCAGCAGCTCCCGGGACCCAGCAGAGACCCAGTACTTC. V is TRBV11-1 and J is TRBJ2-5; D tentatively reads TRBD1 or TRBD2 (5 bases each). Per the germline V gene, CDR1 is SGHAT and CDR2 is FQDESV (reference sequence). With 4 bases removed from V and 4 bases from J, the gap between germline ends came to 13 bases. The length of the CDR3 is 14 residues.

Note on this clonotype: A much larger clone sits a single nucleotide away, making a read error possible. The J gene is TRBJ2-5, the V gene TRBV20-1; 7 nucleotides agree with TRBD1. The germline V gene has CDR1 DFQATT and CDR2 SNEGSKA (reference sequence). The CDR3 has 12 amino acids. J was trimmed by 11 bases and V by 5 bases; bases with no gene match: 11. CDR3 DNA: TGCAGTGCTGGGGACAGAGAAAATGAGCAGTACTTC. Its protein is CSAGDRENEQYF.

The sample holds many counts of this clonotype. This chain connects TRBV6-1 to TRBJ2-1; 9 bases map to TRBD1. Germline CDR1 is MNHNS and CDR2 is SASEGT. The CDR3 covers 17 residues. V shed 4 bases and J 8 bases; nucleotides not matched to a gene: 15. CDR3 residues: CASSVPPGQGSRDEQFF. CDR3 coding DNA: TGTGCCAGCAGTGTCCCTCCGGGACAGGGTAGTAGGGATGAGCAGTTCTTC.

This clonotype has more than one count but fewer than ten. The rearrangement uses TRBV3-1 and TRBJ2-1; 8 positions match TRBD2. Germline V CDR1 and CDR2: LGHDT, YNNKEL (reference sequence). This CDR3 spans 15 amino acids. The junction had 8 bases not matched to a gene; V was cut back by 4 bases and J by 6 bases. CDR3 in DNA: TGTGCCAGCAGCCTGACGGGGGGGACGGGCAATGAGCAGTTCTTC. Translation gives CASSLTGGTGNEQFF.

This clonotype was detected ten times or more. This chain links TRBV20-1 with TRBJ2-5; 13 bases match TRBD2. The CDR3 spans 18 residues. Germline V gene data show CDR1 as DFQATT and CDR2 as SNEGSKA (reference sequence). V shed 1 base, J shed 4 bases, and the junction held 12 bases outside the gene matches. CDR3 sequence (DNA): TGCAGTGCTAGAGCTCTAACTAGCGGGGGGGTGACGATAGAGACCCAGTACTTC. It yields the protein CSARALTSGGVTIETQYF.

V and J are TRBV7-8 and TRBJ2-1; a weak D match, TRBD1 (9 bases). CDR1 and CDR2 (germline): SGHVS, FQNEAQ. The CDR3 spans 20 residues. V gave up 5 bases and J gave up 2 bases, with 28 bases separating them. The CDR3, as DNA: TGTGCCAGCAGCCCAGCACAGGGGGCCCGACTAGCGCGCGCCTACAATGAGCAGTTCTTC. This codes for CASSPAQGARLARAYNEQFF.

The table lists this clonotype with many counts. The V gene is TRBV3-1, the J gene TRBJ2-7; D not certain. Germline CDR1 is LGHDT and CDR2 is YNNKEL (reference sequence). The length of the CDR3 is 14 residues. Trimming shortened V by 0 bases and J by 7 bases, and 13 bases separated the two germline ends. The chain's CDR3 is CASSQELGNREQYF. The CDR3 nucleotides are TGTGCCAGCAGCCAAGAGTTAGGGAATAGGGAGCAGTACTTC.